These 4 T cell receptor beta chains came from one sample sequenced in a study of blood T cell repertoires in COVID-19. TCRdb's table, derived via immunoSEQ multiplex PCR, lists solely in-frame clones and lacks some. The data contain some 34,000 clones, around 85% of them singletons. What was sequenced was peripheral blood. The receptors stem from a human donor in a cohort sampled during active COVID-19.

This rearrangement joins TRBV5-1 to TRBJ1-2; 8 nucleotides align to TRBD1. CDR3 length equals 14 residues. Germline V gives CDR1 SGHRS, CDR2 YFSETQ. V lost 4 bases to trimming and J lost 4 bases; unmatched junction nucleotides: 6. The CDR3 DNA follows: TGCGCCAGCAGCCCAGGGGGCGCCGGCTATGGCTACACCTTC. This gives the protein CASSPGGAGYGYTF.

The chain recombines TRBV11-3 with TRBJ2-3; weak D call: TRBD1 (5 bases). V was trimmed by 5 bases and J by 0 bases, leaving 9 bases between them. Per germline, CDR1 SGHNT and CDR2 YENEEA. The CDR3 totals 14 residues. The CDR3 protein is CASSPGASTDTQYF. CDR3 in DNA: TGTGCCAGCAGCCCTGGGGCTAGCACAGATACGCAGTATTTT.

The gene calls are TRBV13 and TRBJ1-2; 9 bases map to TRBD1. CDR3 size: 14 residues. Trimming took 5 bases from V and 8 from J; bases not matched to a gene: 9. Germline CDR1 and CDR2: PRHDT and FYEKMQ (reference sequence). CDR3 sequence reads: CASSAPGTGPGYTF. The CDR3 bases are TGTGCCAGCAGCGCCCCCGGGACAGGGCCCGGCTACACCTTC.

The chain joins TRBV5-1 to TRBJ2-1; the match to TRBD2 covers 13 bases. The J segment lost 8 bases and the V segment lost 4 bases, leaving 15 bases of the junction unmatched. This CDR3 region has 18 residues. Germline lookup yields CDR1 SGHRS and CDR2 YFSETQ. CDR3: CASSGRLAGGLLIHEQFF. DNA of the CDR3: TGCGCCAGCAGCGGGAGACTAGCGGGAGGCCTTCTTATTCATGAGCAGTTCTTC.